This record concerns one T cell receptor (beta chain) sequence. Its antigen is currently unknown. These data belong to a study of shared clonotypes between healthy human individuals. Findings and limits, study-wide: Generally, naive subsets came out with larger estimated richness than memory subsets.

Cells designated naive CD8 were CD45RO-negative and were positively selected for CCR7, with terminally differentiated effector memory CD45RA+ cells excluded. Trimming left V 4 bases short and J 1 base short, with 10 bases between. CDR3 size: 14 residues. Germline V gives CDR1 PRHDT, CDR2 FYEKMQ (reference sequence). Produced via immunoSEQ multiplex PCR; TCRdb's table is partial and in-frame only. This sample yields some 2 million clones, of which around 96% are seen a single time; less than 1.5% belongs to the top ten. The sequenced sample was naive CD8+ T cells sorted from blood. The TCR comes from a man younger than 35 in good health. V usage is TRBV13 and J usage is TRBJ2-5; D tentatively reads TRBD1 or TRBD2 (5 bases each). CDR3 sequence (DNA): TGTGCCAGCAGCTCGGGACGTATCCAAGAGACCCAGTACTTC. It is translated as CASSSGRIQETQYF.